This TCR beta chain appears in the sequencing data of a study of cytomegalovirus exposure and HLA in healthy donors. Study conclusions and caveats: Most TCR sequences showed up rarely, but some public TCRs showed up in many donors.

Looked up from germline, CDR1 is SGHAT and CDR2 is FQNNGV. The CDR3 consists of 12 residues. V was pared by 0 bases and J by 6 bases, with 5 bases between. The PCR employed 60 Vbeta primers together with 13 Jbeta primers. Sequencing used immunoSEQ multiplex PCR; TCRdb keeps in-frame clones, though not all of them. The table has 140,000 to 150,000 clones, approximately 9% seen once; the top ten hold less than 2%. This clone was seen more than once but under ten times. Antigen: not known. This chain links TRBV11-2 with TRBJ1-1; D gene uncertain. This TCR derives from a male donor in good health and CMV-seronegative. Sequencing was performed on PBMCs. The CDR3 DNA sequence: TGTGCCAGCAGCTTAGAGAGGCCTGAAGCTTTCTTT. It encodes CASSLERPEAFF.